These T cell receptor beta chains were read from a single sample in a study of technical replicates of blood from several donors. Some clones are missing from TCRdb's copy, which holds only in-frame ones; the method was immunoSEQ multiplex PCR. This table holds tens of thousands of clones, around 85% found once. Input material: PBMCs. The origin of the receptors is a human donor in good health. Some clones in this sample may be carry-over from other donors' samples. Both conserved end residues are part of each CDR3. The order of the fields is CDR3 DNA, CDR3 protein, J gene, V gene, clone size, D gene. D genes are given only for firm matches. Clone size is not always given. Where it is, it says once, few, many or a class for expanded clones.

CDR3nt: TGCAGCGTTGAAGTTCTGCGGACAGGGGCGAACACTGAAGCTTTCTTT; CDR3aa: CSVEVLRTGANTEAFF; j_gene: TRBJ1-1; v_gene: TRBV29-1; abundance: -; d_gene: TRBD1
CDR3nt: TGTGCCAGCAGTGTCCACACCCGGACAGAGGGGACTGAAGCTTTCTTT; CDR3aa: CASSVHTRTEGTEAFF; j_gene: TRBJ1-1; v_gene: TRBV6-4; abundance: once; d_gene: -
CDR3nt: TGTGCCAGCTCACGAACTGGAGCGGGAGGGAACTACGAGCAGTACTTC; CDR3aa: CASSRTGAGGNYEQYF; j_gene: TRBJ2-7; v_gene: TRBV18; abundance: -; d_gene: TRBD2
CDR3nt: TGTGCCAGCTCACCTGGGAGCTCCTATAATTCACCCCTCCACTTT; CDR3aa: CASSPGSSYNSPLHF; j_gene: TRBJ1-6; v_gene: TRBV18; abundance: few; d_gene: -
CDR3nt: TGTGCCAGCAGCCTCCGGACAGGGGAGAGTTCACCCCTCCACTTT; CDR3aa: CASSLRTGESSPLHF; j_gene: TRBJ1-6; v_gene: TRBV6-5; abundance: once; d_gene: TRBD1
CDR3nt: TGCGCCAGCAGCTTGGGTAGCGGTGCCCACAATGAGCAGTTCTTC; CDR3aa: CASSLGSGAHNEQFF; j_gene: TRBJ2-1; v_gene: TRBV5-1; abundance: -; d_gene: -
CDR3nt: TGCGCCAGCAGCCAAGCATTGGGGCCGCAGTATTTT; CDR3aa: CASSQALGPQYF; j_gene: TRBJ2-3; v_gene: TRBV4-1; abundance: -; d_gene: -
CDR3nt: TGTGCCAGCAGCAGTTATGGTGGGCTAGCGGACTCCTACGAGCAGTACTTC; CDR3aa: CASSSYGGLADSYEQYF; j_gene: TRBJ2-7; v_gene: TRBV28; abundance: -; d_gene: TRBD2
CDR3nt: TGTGCCAGCAGCTCCCGACTCTCCGATCAGCCCCAGCATTTT; CDR3aa: CASSSRLSDQPQHF; j_gene: TRBJ1-5; v_gene: TRBV21-1; abundance: few; d_gene: -
CDR3nt: TGCGCCAGCAGCCCTAGCGGGGGTTACGACGAGCAGTACTTC; CDR3aa: CASSPSGGYDEQYF; j_gene: TRBJ2-7; v_gene: TRBV5-1; abundance: -; d_gene: TRBD2
CDR3nt: TGTGCCAGCAGCCAAGCGGGAGGCCCCTCCTACGAGCAGTACTTC; CDR3aa: CASSQAGGPSYEQYF; j_gene: TRBJ2-7; v_gene: TRBV9; abundance: -; d_gene: TRBD2
CDR3nt: TGTGCCAGCAGCCCATCGGGGCAGCCCCAGCATTTT; CDR3aa: CASSPSGQPQHF; j_gene: TRBJ1-5; v_gene: TRBV28; abundance: -; d_gene: -
CDR3nt: TGCGCCAGCAGCCAGCCCTCTCCACTAGCGGAGAGCTCCTACGAGCAGTACTTC; CDR3aa: CASSQPSPLAESSYEQYF; j_gene: TRBJ2-7; v_gene: TRBV4-3; abundance: -; d_gene: TRBD2
CDR3nt: TGCGCCAGCAGCCCCAAAGAGACCCAGTACTTC; CDR3aa: CASSPKETQYF; j_gene: TRBJ2-5; v_gene: TRBV5-1; abundance: -; d_gene: -
CDR3nt: TGTGCCAGCAGAAATTCGGAGACCCAGTACTTC; CDR3aa: CASRNSETQYF; j_gene: TRBJ2-5; v_gene: TRBV6-5; abundance: -; d_gene: -
CDR3nt: TGTGCCAGCAGTGATGCGGGCCACACCATATATTTT; CDR3aa: CASSDAGHTIYF; j_gene: TRBJ1-3; v_gene: TRBV6-4; abundance: -; d_gene: -
CDR3nt: TGTGCCAGCAGCTTAGTCAGGGGACTAGCTGCCTACAATGAGCAGTTCTTC; CDR3aa: CASSLVRGLAAYNEQFF; j_gene: TRBJ2-1; v_gene: TRBV7-9; abundance: -; d_gene: TRBD2
CDR3nt: TGTGCCAGCAGCCCCCCGATCGGACAGGGCTCCGGCTACACCTTC; CDR3aa: CASSPPIGQGSGYTF; j_gene: TRBJ1-2; v_gene: TRBV7-9; abundance: -; d_gene: TRBD1
CDR3nt: TGTGCCAGCAGCTTATTCGCAGGGAAGGGCACAGATACGCAGTATTTT; CDR3aa: CASSLFAGKGTDTQYF; j_gene: TRBJ2-3; v_gene: TRBV11-2; abundance: -; d_gene: -
CDR3nt: TGTGCCAGCAGCTTAGCGCCGGGGGGGGAGCAGTTCTTC; CDR3aa: CASSLAPGGEQFF; j_gene: TRBJ2-1; v_gene: TRBV11-1; abundance: -; d_gene: TRBD2
CDR3nt: TGTGCCAGCAGCCGACAGGATAATTCACCCCTCCACTTT; CDR3aa: CASSRQDNSPLHF; j_gene: TRBJ1-6; v_gene: TRBV7-9; abundance: -; d_gene: -
CDR3nt: TGTGCCAGTAGGGGGTGGGGGGAAAGTAGCAATCAGCCCCAGCATTTT; CDR3aa: CASRGWGESSNQPQHF; j_gene: TRBJ1-5; v_gene: TRBV19; abundance: -; d_gene: -
CDR3nt: TGTGCCAGCAGCGTAGGTACTAGCGGGAACTACGAGCAGTACTTC; CDR3aa: CASSVGTSGNYEQYF; j_gene: TRBJ2-7; v_gene: TRBV9; abundance: -; d_gene: TRBD2
CDR3nt: TGTGCCAGCAGTGACGTGGACAGGGGGATTTGGGAAAAACTGTTTTTT; CDR3aa: CASSDVDRGIWEKLFF; j_gene: TRBJ1-4; v_gene: TRBV6-4; abundance: -; d_gene: TRBD1
CDR3nt: TGTGCCTGGAGTGTTTCGTTGACTAGCACAGATACGCAGTATTTT; CDR3aa: CAWSVSLTSTDTQYF; j_gene: TRBJ2-3; v_gene: TRBV30; abundance: -; d_gene: -
CDR3nt: TGCGCCAGCAGCTTGCAGGCGGGATTATCTTTGGATACGCAGTATTTT; CDR3aa: CASSLQAGLSLDTQYF; j_gene: TRBJ2-3; v_gene: TRBV5-1; abundance: once; d_gene: -
CDR3nt: TGTGCCAGCAGTCCAGGAACGAACACCGGGGAGCTGTTTTTT; CDR3aa: CASSPGTNTGELFF; j_gene: TRBJ2-2; v_gene: TRBV6-5; abundance: -; d_gene: -
CDR3nt: TGCGCCAGCAGGACCGGGACAGGGGGTAATGAAAAACTGTTTTTT; CDR3aa: CASRTGTGGNEKLFF; j_gene: TRBJ1-4; v_gene: TRBV5-1; abundance: once; d_gene: TRBD1
CDR3nt: TGTGCCAGCAGTTCCCGCTCCTACAATGAGCAGTTCTTC; CDR3aa: CASSSRSYNEQFF; j_gene: TRBJ2-1; v_gene: TRBV27; abundance: -; d_gene: -
CDR3nt: TGCGCCAGCAGACTAACAGGATCTGGAAACACCATATATTTT; CDR3aa: CASRLTGSGNTIYF; j_gene: TRBJ1-3; v_gene: TRBV4-3; abundance: -; d_gene: -
CDR3nt: TGTGCCAGCAGCCAAGGCTTCGGCGGGGGGGCCTATGAGCAGTTCTTC; CDR3aa: CASSQGFGGGAYEQFF; j_gene: TRBJ2-1; v_gene: TRBV4-2; abundance: once; d_gene: TRBD2
CDR3nt: TGTGCCAGCAGCTTGTCCGGGGGTACGCACAATGAGCAGTTCTTC; CDR3aa: CASSLSGGTHNEQFF; j_gene: TRBJ2-1; v_gene: TRBV5-4; abundance: -; d_gene: -
CDR3nt: TGTGCCAGCAGCGTCCCCAGGGGCAGCGGGGGAGTCCAGTACTTC; CDR3aa: CASSVPRGSGGVQYF; j_gene: TRBJ2-5; v_gene: TRBV9; abundance: -; d_gene: TRBD2
CDR3nt: TGTGCCAGCAGCGAGAAAACGACAGGGAACCGCGAGCAGTACTTC; CDR3aa: CASSEKTTGNREQYF; j_gene: TRBJ2-7; v_gene: TRBV5-4; abundance: -; d_gene: TRBD1
CDR3nt: TGCGCCAGCAGCTTGGGCCTTCATCGCGGGGCAAGCTCCTACGAGCAGTACTTC; CDR3aa: CASSLGLHRGASSYEQYF; j_gene: TRBJ2-7; v_gene: TRBV5-1; abundance: once; d_gene: -
CDR3nt: TGTGCCAGCAGTGAGACTAGCGGGCTCCCCAAGTTCTTC; CDR3aa: CASSETSGLPKFF; j_gene: TRBJ2-1; v_gene: TRBV27; abundance: -; d_gene: TRBD2
CDR3nt: TGTGCCAGCAGTGCCCTCGGGAGGTATGGTGAGCAGTTCTTC; CDR3aa: CASSALGRYGEQFF; j_gene: TRBJ2-1; v_gene: TRBV25-1; abundance: -; d_gene: TRBD2
CDR3nt: TGTGCCAGCAGCGTGGGGGGAGGGGGAGACGAGCAGTACTTC; CDR3aa: CASSVGGGGDEQYF; j_gene: TRBJ2-7; v_gene: TRBV9; abundance: -; d_gene: -
CDR3nt: TGTGCCAGCAGCCAAGAAGCTCCTAGCGGACCCTACGAGCAGTACTTC; CDR3aa: CASSQEAPSGPYEQYF; j_gene: TRBJ2-7; v_gene: TRBV4-2; abundance: -; d_gene: TRBD2
CDR3nt: TGTGCCAGCAGCGACAGGGGAATAGGCTACACCTTC; CDR3aa: CASSDRGIGYTF; j_gene: TRBJ1-2; v_gene: TRBV6-4; abundance: few; d_gene: TRBD1
CDR3nt: TGTGCCAGCAGGATATACAGGGGGACGAACACTGAAGCTTTCTTT; CDR3aa: CASRIYRGTNTEAFF; j_gene: TRBJ1-1; v_gene: TRBV6-5; abundance: once; d_gene: TRBD1
CDR3nt: TGTGCCAGCAGCTTAGACAGGGGCGAGCCTGAAGCTTTCTTT; CDR3aa: CASSLDRGEPEAFF; j_gene: TRBJ1-1; v_gene: TRBV7-2; abundance: -; d_gene: TRBD1
CDR3nt: TGCAGCGTTAATCAGGGGTCAGGGGACTATGGCTACACCTTC; CDR3aa: CSVNQGSGDYGYTF; j_gene: TRBJ1-2; v_gene: TRBV29-1; abundance: few; d_gene: -
CDR3nt: TGTGCCAGCAGCCCTGATAATTCACCCCTCCACTTT; CDR3aa: CASSPDNSPLHF; j_gene: TRBJ1-6; v_gene: TRBV2; abundance: -; d_gene: -
CDR3nt: TGTGCCAGCAGTTTAGTAGCAGGGTCGTTCTCTGGGGCCAACGTCCTGACTTTC; CDR3aa: CASSLVAGSFSGANVLTF; j_gene: TRBJ2-6; v_gene: TRBV27; abundance: -; d_gene: -
CDR3nt: TGTGCCAGTAACAACCGGGGGGGGCGGCTCGAGGCTTTCTTT; CDR3aa: CASNNRGGRLEAFF; j_gene: TRBJ1-1; v_gene: TRBV19; abundance: -; d_gene: -
CDR3nt: TGCGCCAGCGCACAGGGGAAGGGTTACGAGCAGTACTTC; CDR3aa: CASAQGKGYEQYF; j_gene: TRBJ2-7; v_gene: TRBV5-1; abundance: -; d_gene: TRBD1
CDR3nt: TGTGCCAGCAGTTACTTTCAGGGGGACCAGTTCTATGGCTACACCTTC; CDR3aa: CASSYFQGDQFYGYTF; j_gene: TRBJ1-2; v_gene: TRBV6-6; abundance: -; d_gene: TRBD1
CDR3nt: TGTGCCAGCAGTTACGGGGGGACCTACGAGCAGTACTTC; CDR3aa: CASSYGGTYEQYF; j_gene: TRBJ2-7; v_gene: TRBV6-5; abundance: -; d_gene: -
CDR3nt: TGTGCCAGCAGCCAAGAATGGTCGAGCTCTGGAAACACCATATATTTT; CDR3aa: CASSQEWSSSGNTIYF; j_gene: TRBJ1-3; v_gene: TRBV4-2; abundance: once; d_gene: -
CDR3nt: TGCGCCAGCAGCCTCGGGCAAGCGGGGGGCCCCTACGAGCAGTACTTC; CDR3aa: CASSLGQAGGPYEQYF; j_gene: TRBJ2-7; v_gene: TRBV4-3; abundance: -; d_gene: TRBD2
CDR3nt: TGTGCCAGCAGCGCCCGCGGAGGGTACGAGCAGTACTTC; CDR3aa: CASSARGGYEQYF; j_gene: TRBJ2-7; v_gene: TRBV7-2; abundance: -; d_gene: -
CDR3nt: TGTGCCAGCAGTCCTAACCGGGCTGGAAACACCATATATTTT; CDR3aa: CASSPNRAGNTIYF; j_gene: TRBJ1-3; v_gene: TRBV7-2; abundance: -; d_gene: -